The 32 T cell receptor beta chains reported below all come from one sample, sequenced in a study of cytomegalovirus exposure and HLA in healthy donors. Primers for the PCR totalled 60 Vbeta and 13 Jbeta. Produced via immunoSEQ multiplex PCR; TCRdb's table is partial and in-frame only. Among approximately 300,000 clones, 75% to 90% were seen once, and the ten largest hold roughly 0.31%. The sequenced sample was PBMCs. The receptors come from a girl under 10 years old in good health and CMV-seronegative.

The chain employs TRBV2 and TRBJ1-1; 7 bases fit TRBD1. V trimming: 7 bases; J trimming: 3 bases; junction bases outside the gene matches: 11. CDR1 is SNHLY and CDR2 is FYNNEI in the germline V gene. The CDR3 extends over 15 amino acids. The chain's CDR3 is CASKVMTTGDTEAFF. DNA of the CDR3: TGTGCCAGCAAAGTTATGACCACAGGGGACACTGAAGCTTTCTTT.

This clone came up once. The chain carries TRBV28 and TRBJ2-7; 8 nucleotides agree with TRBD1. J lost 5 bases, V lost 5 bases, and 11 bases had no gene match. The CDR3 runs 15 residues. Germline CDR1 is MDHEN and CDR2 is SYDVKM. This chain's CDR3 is CASSTTRGRPHEQYF. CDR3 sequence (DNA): TGTGCCAGCAGTACCACCAGGGGGCGACCCCACGAGCAGTACTTC.

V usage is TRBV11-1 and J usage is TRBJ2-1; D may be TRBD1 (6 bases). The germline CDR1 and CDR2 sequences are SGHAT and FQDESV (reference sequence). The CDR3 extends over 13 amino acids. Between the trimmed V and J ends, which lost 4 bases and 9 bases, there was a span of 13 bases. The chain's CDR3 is CASSSYRDPEQFF. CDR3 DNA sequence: TGTGCCAGCAGCTCCTACAGGGATCCTGAGCAGTTCTTC.

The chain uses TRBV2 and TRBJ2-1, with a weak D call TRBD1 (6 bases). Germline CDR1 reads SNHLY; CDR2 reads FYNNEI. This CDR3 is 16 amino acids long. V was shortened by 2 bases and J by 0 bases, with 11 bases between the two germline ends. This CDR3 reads CASSERQASSYNEQFF. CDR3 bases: TGTGCCAGCAGTGAAAGACAGGCTAGCTCCTACAATGAGCAGTTCTTC. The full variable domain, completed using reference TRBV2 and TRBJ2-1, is EPEVTQTPSHQVTQMGQEVILRCVPISNHLYFYWYRQILGQKVEFLVSFYNNEISEKSEIFDDQFSVERPDGSNFTLKIRSTKLEDSAMYFCASSERQASSYNEQFFGPGTRLTVL.

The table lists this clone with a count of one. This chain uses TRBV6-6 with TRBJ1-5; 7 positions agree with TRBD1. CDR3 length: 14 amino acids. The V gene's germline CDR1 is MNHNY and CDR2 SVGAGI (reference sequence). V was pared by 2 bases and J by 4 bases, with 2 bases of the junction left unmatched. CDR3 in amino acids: CASSYGTANQPQHF. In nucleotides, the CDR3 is TGTGCCAGCAGTTACGGGACAGCAAATCAGCCCCAGCATTTT.

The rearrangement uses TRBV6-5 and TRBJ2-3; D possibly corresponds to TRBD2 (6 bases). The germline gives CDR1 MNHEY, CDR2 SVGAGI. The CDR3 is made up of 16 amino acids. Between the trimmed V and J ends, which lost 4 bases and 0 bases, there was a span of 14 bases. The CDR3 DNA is TGTGCCAGCAGTTCCTATACTAGCCTAAGCACAGATACGCAGTATTTT. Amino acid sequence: CASSSYTSLSTDTQYF.

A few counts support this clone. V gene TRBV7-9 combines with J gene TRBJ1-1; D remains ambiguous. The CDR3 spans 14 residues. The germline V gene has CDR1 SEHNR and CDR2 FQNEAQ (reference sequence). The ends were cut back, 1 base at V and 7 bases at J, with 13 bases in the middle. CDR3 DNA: TGTGCCAGCAGCTTAGTTTTGTGGGGAGTTGAAGCTTTCTTT. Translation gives CASSLVLWGVEAFF.

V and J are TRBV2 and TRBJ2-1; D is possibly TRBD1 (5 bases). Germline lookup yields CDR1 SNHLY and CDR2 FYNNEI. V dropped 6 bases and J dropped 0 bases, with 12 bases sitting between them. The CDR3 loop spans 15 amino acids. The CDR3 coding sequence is TGTGCCAGCAGAGACGGACAAGGCTCCTACAATGAGCAGTTCTTC. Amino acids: CASRDGQGSYNEQFF.

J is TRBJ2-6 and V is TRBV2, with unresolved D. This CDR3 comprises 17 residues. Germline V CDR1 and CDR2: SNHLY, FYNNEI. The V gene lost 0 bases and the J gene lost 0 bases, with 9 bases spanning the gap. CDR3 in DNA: TGTGCCAGCAGTGAAGCGATCACAGCCTCTGGGGCCAACGTCCTGACTTTC. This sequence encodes CASSEAITASGANVLTF.

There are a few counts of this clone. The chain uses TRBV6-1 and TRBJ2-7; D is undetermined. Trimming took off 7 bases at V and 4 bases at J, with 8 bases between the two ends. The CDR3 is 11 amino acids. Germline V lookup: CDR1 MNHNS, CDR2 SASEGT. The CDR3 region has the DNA TGTGCCAGCACCCCGGGTTACGAGCAGTACTTC. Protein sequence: CASTPGYEQYF.

The CDR3 nucleotides read TGTGCCAGCAGTGAAGCAGTCTACAGCTCGAGGGTGAGGACTGAAGCTTTCTTT. Protein sequence: CASSEAVYSSRVRTEAFF. The J gene is TRBJ1-1, the V gene TRBV6-1, with D uncertain. The CDR3 runs 18 residues. CDR1 is MNHNS and CDR2 is SASEGT in the germline V gene. The V end lost 0 bases, the J end lost 5 bases, and 22 bases lay between the germline ends.

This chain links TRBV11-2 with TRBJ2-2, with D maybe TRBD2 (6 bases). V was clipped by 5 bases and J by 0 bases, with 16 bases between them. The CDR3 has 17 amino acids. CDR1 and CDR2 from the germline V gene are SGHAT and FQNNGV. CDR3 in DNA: TGTGCCAGCAGCCCCGGACTACTGTCGTCGAACACCGGGGAGCTGTTTTTT. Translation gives CASSPGLLSSNTGELFF. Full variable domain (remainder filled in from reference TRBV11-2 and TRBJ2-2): EAGVAQSPRYKIIEKRQSVAFWCNPISGHATLYWYQQILGQGPKLLIQFQNNGVVDDSQLPKDRFSAERLKGVDSTLKIQPAKLEDSAVYLCASSPGLLSSNTGELFFGEGSRLTVL.

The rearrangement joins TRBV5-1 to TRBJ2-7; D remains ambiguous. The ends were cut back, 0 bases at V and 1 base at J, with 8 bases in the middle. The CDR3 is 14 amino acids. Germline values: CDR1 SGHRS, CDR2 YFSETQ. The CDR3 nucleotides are TGCGCCAGCAGCTTGGAGGCCAGGTCCTACGAGCAGTACTTC. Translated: CASSLEARSYEQYF.

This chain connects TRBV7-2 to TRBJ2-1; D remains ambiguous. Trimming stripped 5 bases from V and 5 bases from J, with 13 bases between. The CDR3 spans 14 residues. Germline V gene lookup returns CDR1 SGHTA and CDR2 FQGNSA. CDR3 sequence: CASSPRRVNNEQFF. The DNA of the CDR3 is TGTGCCAGCAGCCCACGCCGGGTTAACAATGAGCAGTTCTTC.

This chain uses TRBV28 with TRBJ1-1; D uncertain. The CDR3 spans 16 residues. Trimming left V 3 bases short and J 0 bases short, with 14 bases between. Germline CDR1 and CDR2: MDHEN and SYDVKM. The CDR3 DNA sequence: TGTGCCAGCAGTTTGACGTCTAGCCGAATGAACACTGAAGCTTTCTTT. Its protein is CASSLTSSRMNTEAFF.

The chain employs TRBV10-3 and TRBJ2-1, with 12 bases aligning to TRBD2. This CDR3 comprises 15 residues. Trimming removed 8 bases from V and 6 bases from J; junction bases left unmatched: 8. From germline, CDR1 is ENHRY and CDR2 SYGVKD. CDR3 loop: CAIGGPSGRGNEQFF. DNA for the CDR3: TGTGCCATCGGCGGGCCTAGCGGGAGGGGCAATGAGCAGTTCTTC.

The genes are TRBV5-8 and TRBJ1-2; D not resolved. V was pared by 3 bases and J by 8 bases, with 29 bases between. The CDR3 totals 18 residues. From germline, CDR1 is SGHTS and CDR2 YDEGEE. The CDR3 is CASSSAVTARLLLWGYTF. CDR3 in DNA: TGTGCCAGCAGCTCGGCCGTTACCGCGAGGCTCTTACTATGGGGCTACACCTTC.

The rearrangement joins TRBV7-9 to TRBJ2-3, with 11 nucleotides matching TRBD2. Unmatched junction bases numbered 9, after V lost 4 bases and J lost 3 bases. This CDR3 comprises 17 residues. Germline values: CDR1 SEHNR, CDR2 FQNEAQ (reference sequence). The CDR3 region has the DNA TGTGCCAGCAGCTCCCGAAGGCCTAGCGGGGGGACAGATACGCAGTATTTT. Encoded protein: CASSSRRPSGGTDTQYF.

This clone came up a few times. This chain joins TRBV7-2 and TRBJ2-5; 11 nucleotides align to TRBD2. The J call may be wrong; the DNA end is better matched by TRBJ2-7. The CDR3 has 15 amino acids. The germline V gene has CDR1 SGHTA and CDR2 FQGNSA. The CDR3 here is CASSSASGGLYEQYF. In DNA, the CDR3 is TGTGCCAGCAGCTCCGCTAGCGGGGGGTTGTACGAGCAGTACTTC.

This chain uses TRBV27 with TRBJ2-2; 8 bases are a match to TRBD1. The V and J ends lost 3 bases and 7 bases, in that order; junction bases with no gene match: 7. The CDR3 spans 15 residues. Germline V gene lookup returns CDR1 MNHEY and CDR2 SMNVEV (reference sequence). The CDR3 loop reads CASSFGTGRSGELFF. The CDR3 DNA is TGTGCCAGCAGTTTCGGGACAGGACGTAGCGGGGAGCTGTTTTTT.

CDR3 sequence: CASSRDTGELFF. The CDR3 nucleotides read TGTGCCAGCAGTCGGGACACCGGGGAGCTGTTTTTT. The J gene is TRBJ2-2, the V gene TRBV5-6; D call uncertain. The germline gives CDR1 SGHDT, CDR2 YYEEEE. The CDR3 loop spans 12 amino acids. The V gene lost 5 bases and the J gene lost 3 bases, with 5 bases spanning the gap.

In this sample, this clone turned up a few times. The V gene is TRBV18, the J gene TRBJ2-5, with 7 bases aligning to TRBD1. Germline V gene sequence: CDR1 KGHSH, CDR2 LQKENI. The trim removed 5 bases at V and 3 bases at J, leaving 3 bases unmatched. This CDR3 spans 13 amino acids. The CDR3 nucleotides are TGTGCCAGCTCATTCGACAGGGAAGAGACCCAGTACTTC. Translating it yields CASSFDREETQYF.

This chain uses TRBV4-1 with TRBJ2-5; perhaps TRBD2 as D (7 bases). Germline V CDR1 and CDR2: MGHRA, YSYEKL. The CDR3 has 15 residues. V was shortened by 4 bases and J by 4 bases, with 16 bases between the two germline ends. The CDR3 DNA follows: TGCGCCAGCAGCCGGACCGAGGCGGGGGCAGAGACCCAGTACTTC. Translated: CASSRTEAGAETQYF.

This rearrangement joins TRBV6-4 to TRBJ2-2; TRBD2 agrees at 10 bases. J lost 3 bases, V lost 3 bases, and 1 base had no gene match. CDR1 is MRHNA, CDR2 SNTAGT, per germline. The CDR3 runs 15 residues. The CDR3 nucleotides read TGTGCCAGCAGTGAGCTAGCGGGAGACACCGGGGAGCTGTTTTTT. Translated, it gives CASSELAGDTGELFF.

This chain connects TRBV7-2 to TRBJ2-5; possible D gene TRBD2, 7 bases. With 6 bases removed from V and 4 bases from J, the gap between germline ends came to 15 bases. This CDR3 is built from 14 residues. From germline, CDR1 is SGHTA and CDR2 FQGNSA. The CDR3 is CASRGGGGGETQYF. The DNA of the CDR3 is TGTGCCAGCAGAGGGGGGGGCGGAGGAGAGACCCAGTACTTC.

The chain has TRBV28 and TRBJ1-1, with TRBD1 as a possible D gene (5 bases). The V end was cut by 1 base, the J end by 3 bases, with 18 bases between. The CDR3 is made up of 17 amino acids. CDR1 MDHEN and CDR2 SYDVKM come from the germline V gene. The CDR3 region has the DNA TGTGCCAGCAGTTTATCGGACACCCTTTCTCGCTACACTGAAGCTTTCTTT. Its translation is CASSLSDTLSRYTEAFF.

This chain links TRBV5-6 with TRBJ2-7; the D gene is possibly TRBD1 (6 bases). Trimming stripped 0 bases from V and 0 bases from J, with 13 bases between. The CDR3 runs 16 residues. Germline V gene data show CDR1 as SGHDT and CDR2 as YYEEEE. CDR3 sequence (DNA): TGTGCCAGCAGCTTGGCCGGGCAGGGGCACTCCTACGAGCAGTACTTC. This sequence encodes CASSLAGQGHSYEQYF.

The CDR3 DNA sequence: TGTGCCAGCAGCCCTAGGGGGCGGCTACAAGAGACCCAGTACTTC. Amino acids: CASSPRGRLQETQYF. The rearrangement uses TRBV9 and TRBJ2-5; 7 bases fit TRBD1. The V segment lost 4 bases and the J segment 2 bases; nucleotides outside the gene matches: 8. CDR1 is SGDLS and CDR2 is YYNGEE in the germline V gene. This CDR3 region has 15 residues.

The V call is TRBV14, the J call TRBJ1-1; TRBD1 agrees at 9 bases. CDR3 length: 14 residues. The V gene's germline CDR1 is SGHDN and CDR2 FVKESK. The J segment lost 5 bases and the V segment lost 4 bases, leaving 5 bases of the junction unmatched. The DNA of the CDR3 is TGTGCCAGCAGCCGGGACAGGGTTAAGACTGAAGCTTTCTTT. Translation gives CASSRDRVKTEAFF.

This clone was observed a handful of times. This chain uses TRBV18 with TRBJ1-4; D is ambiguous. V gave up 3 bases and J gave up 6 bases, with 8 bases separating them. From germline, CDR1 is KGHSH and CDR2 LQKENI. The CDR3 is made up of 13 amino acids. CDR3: CASSPLLDEKLFF. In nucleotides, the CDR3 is TGTGCCAGCTCACCGCTACTTGATGAAAAACTGTTTTTT.

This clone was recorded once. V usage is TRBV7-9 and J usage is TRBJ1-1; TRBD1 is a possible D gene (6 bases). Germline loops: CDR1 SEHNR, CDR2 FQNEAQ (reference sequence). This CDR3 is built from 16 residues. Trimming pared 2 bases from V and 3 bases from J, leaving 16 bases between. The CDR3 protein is CASSLPSGGRDTEAFF. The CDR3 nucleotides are TGTGCCAGCAGCTTACCCTCCGGGGGGCGAGACACTGAAGCTTTCTTT.

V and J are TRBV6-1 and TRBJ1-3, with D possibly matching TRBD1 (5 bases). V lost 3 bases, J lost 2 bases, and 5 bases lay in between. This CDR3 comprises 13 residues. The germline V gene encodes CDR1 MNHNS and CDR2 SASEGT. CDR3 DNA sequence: TGTGCCAGCAGTGAGACAGCTGGAAACACCATATATTTT. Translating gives CASSETAGNTIYF.